This TCR beta chain was documented in a study of blood T cell repertoires in COVID-19. Study details: From the United States, Italy and Spain came samples of acute and convalescent COVID-19.

This clone was counted a single time. TCRdb keeps only in-frame clones here, not all; method: immunoSEQ multiplex PCR. Of about 130,000 clones in the sample, approximately 80% were seen once. This CDR3 is built from 16 residues. Germline V CDR1 and CDR2: KGHDR, SFDVKD. V lost 3 bases and J lost 3, with 16 bases in between. This receptor was identified in a woman aged 60 to 75 with active or convalescent COVID-19. The sequenced sample was peripheral blood. V usage is TRBV24-1 and J usage is TRBJ1-2; maybe TRBD1 (5 bases). The CDR3 region has the DNA TGTGCCACCAGTGATCCGGCCAGGGCCGGCGACTATGGCTACACCTTC. Protein product: CATSDPARAGDYGYTF.